This T cell receptor beta chain was recorded in a study of cytomegalovirus exposure and HLA in healthy donors. Study-wide findings and caveats: 87-base-pair reads could not separate some V segments, including TRBV6-2 and TRBV6-3. Later on, an analysis showed TCR association rates differing by HLA locus, with DRB1 the most and HLA-C the fewest. Available immune exposure information was restricted to CMV serostatus only.

Vbeta (60) and Jbeta (13) primers were used in the PCR. Method: immunoSEQ multiplex PCR; TCRdb's copy keeps in-frame clones and lacks some. The sample holds 200,000 to 250,000 clones, approximately 82% seen once. With respect to this clone: Its antigen is not identified.

As for the donors, each was a healthy bone marrow donor. V was trimmed by 1 base and J by 4 bases, leaving 12 bases between them. This CDR3 has 15 amino acids. The V gene's germline CDR1 is MGHDK and CDR2 SYGVNS. Sequences were obtained from PBMCs. The receptor's source is a male donor in good health and CMV-seronegative. The chain uses TRBV25-1 and TRBJ2-3; D perhaps matches TRBD1 (7 bases). The CDR3 reads CASSESQGEADTQYF. In DNA form, the CDR3 reads TGTGCCAGCAGTGAATCCCAGGGGGAGGCAGATACGCAGTATTTT.